Listed here are 19 T cell receptor beta chains from one sample, sequenced in a study of T cells after yellow fever vaccination. Via MiXCR, TCRdb re-called the 5' RACE reads, giving one row per CDR3 protein. The repertoire has fewer than 650,000 distinct CDR3 sequences, just over 20% of them found once; the top ten carry less than 20%. The sample here was PBMCs, taken less than 25 days after the first yellow fever vaccination. Receptor source: a man aged 18 to 30 who received the YFV17D yellow fever vaccine.

J is TRBJ2-3 and V is TRBV9; either TRBD1 or TRBD2 may supply D (5 bases each). Between the trimmed V and J ends, which lost 0 bases and 4 bases, there was a span of 18 bases. This CDR3 is built from 17 residues. Germline lookup yields CDR1 SGDLS and CDR2 YYNGEE. The CDR3 DNA follows: TGTGCCAGCAGCGTAGATCGGGGCCGAGCCCCCTCAGATACGCAGTATTTT. Translated, it gives CASSVDRGRAPSDTQYF.

This clonotype appeared many times. The chain employs TRBV5-4 and TRBJ2-5, with D possibly being TRBD1 or TRBD2 (5 bases each). V shed 1 base and J shed 5 bases, with 9 bases lying between them. Germline loops: CDR1 SGHNT, CDR2 YYREEE (reference sequence). CDR3 length: 13 amino acids. CDR3 in amino acids: CASSLSGSETQYF. CDR3 coding DNA: TGTGCCAGCAGCTTGTCAGGGAGCGAGACCCAGTACTTC. The whole variable domain, filled in from reference TRBV5-4 and TRBJ2-5, reads ETGVTQSPTHLIKTRGQQVTLRCSSQSGHNTVSWYQQALGQGPQFIFQYYREEENGRGNFPPRFSGLQFPNYSSELNVNALELDDSALYLCASSLSGSETQYFGPGTRLLVL.

This chain connects TRBV18 to TRBJ1-1; TRBD1 is a possible D gene (5 bases). Trimming cost V 3 bases and J 3 bases, with 14 bases left between them. Germline loops: CDR1 KGHSH, CDR2 LQKENI. CDR3 length: 15 residues. The CDR3 spells CASSPRGLWDTEAFF. The CDR3 DNA sequence: TGTGCCAGCTCACCCCGGGGGTTGTGGGACACTGAAGCTTTCTTT.

This clonotype was counted between two and nine times. One junction end disagrees with the germline gene, perhaps due to a read error. This CDR3 is CASSSNTGGTDTQYF. The CDR3 DNA reads TGTGCTAGCAGCTCGAACACAGGGGGAACAGATACGCAGTATTTT. The V call is TRBV7-7, the J call TRBJ2-3; the match to TRBD1 covers 8 bases. The germline CDR1 and CDR2 sequences are SSHAT and FNYEAQ (reference sequence). The CDR3 spans 15 residues.

In its sample, this clonotype was seen many times. The V and J genes are TRBV12-3 or TRBV12-4 and TRBJ1-5; D call uncertain. The CDR3 is 16 amino acids. The V and J ends lost 6 bases and 0 bases respectively, with 15 bases between them. CDR3: CASRVEGPYSNQPQHF. DNA of the CDR3: TGTGCCAGCAGGGTTGAAGGACCTTATAGCAATCAGCCCCAGCATTTT.

The DNA for the CDR3 is TGCGCCAGCAGTCCTACGGGGCCGAACACTGAAGCTTTCTTT. It translates to CASSPTGPNTEAFF. V and J are TRBV5-1 and TRBJ1-1, with D maybe TRBD1 (5 bases). There are 14 residues in the CDR3. CDR1 is SGHRS and CDR2 is YFSETQ in the germline V gene. Trimming removed 5 bases from V and 1 base from J, with 12 bases in between.

The sample holds a few counts of this clonotype. The gene calls are TRBV4-1 and TRBJ2-3, with 7 bases matching TRBD2. This CDR3 spans 17 amino acids. V shed 2 bases and J 0 bases; nucleotides not matched to a gene: 8. Germline CDR1 reads MGHRA; CDR2 reads YSYEKL. The CDR3 loop is CASSQNRGGFSTDTQYF. DNA for the CDR3: TGCGCCAGCAGCCAAAACCGCGGGGGTTTCAGCACAGATACGCAGTATTTT.

This clonotype was seen a few times. The chain joins TRBV7-2 to TRBJ2-1; D gene ambiguous. CDR1 and CDR2 (germline): SGHTA, FQGNSA. The CDR3 loop spans 15 amino acids. Trimming removed 7 bases from V and 0 bases from J, with 13 bases in between. In nucleotides, the CDR3 is TGTGCCAGCACCTATCCGCCGGTCTCCTACAATGAGCAGTTCTTC. Protein sequence: CASTYPPVSYNEQFF.

This clonotype was recorded many times. The gene calls are TRBV4-3 and TRBJ2-1, with 7 bases matching TRBD2. The V and J ends lost 1 base and 0 bases, in that order; junction bases with no gene match: 12. Germline V gene sequence: CDR1 LGHNA, CDR2 YSLEER. The CDR3 consists of 19 residues. CDR3 loop: CASSQAKTGGPYSYNEQFF. The CDR3 DNA reads as TGCGCCAGCAGCCAAGCGAAGACGGGGGGTCCCTACTCCTACAATGAGCAGTTCTTC.

The rearrangement uses TRBV14 and TRBJ1-2; TRBD1 is a possible D gene (6 bases). V was clipped by 0 bases and J by 3 bases, with 14 bases between them. This CDR3 contains 16 residues. Germline assignment: CDR1 SGHDN and CDR2 FVKESK. The CDR3 DNA follows: TGTGCCAGCAGCCAAGATGACAGGCGAGCGTACTATGGCTACACCTTC. Translating it yields CASSQDDRRAYYGYTF.

This clonotype was observed a handful of times. The J gene is TRBJ1-1, the V gene TRBV7-2; D ambiguous. Germline V gene data show CDR1 as SGHTA and CDR2 as FQGNSA. CDR3 length: 13 residues. Trimming took 4 bases from V and 8 from J, leaving 14 bases between them. The CDR3 sequence: CASSSQAGSEAFF. Written as DNA, the CDR3 is TGTGCCAGCAGCTCGCAAGCGGGATCCGAAGCTTTCTTT.

This clonotype came up a few times. V is TRBV5-1 and J is TRBJ1-1, with a tentative D call TRBD1 (5 bases). The CDR3 contains 16 residues. Trimming took 0 bases from V and 7 from J, leaving 19 bases between them. Germline CDR1 and CDR2: SGHRS and YFSETQ. The CDR3 loop is CASSLAMGAGRGEAFF. In DNA form, the CDR3 reads TGCGCCAGCAGCTTGGCAATGGGAGCAGGGAGGGGTGAAGCTTTCTTT.

The V call is TRBV6-5, the J call TRBJ1-2; D call uncertain. The V gene's germline CDR1 is MNHEY and CDR2 SVGAGI. The ends were cut back, 8 bases at V and 1 base at J, with 8 bases in the middle. This CDR3 spans 12 amino acids. The CDR3 DNA sequence: TGTGCCAGCCATTCCGGTAACTATGGCTACACCTTC. Protein: CASHSGNYGYTF.

This chain uses TRBV5-1 with TRBJ1-1, with D perhaps matching TRBD1 (6 bases). V lost 6 bases, J lost 5 bases, and 17 bases lay in between. Germline-derived CDR1 and CDR2 are SGHRS and YFSETQ. The CDR3 has 14 residues. CDR3 in DNA: TGCGCCAGCACTACAGGGCCGGGGGGGACTGAAGCTTTCTTT. Amino acid sequence: CASTTGPGGTEAFF.

In this sample, this clonotype turned up a few times. The V and J genes are TRBV15 and TRBJ2-3; TRBD1 agrees at 7 bases. Germline V CDR1 and CDR2: LNHNV, YYDKDF (reference sequence). The CDR3 runs to 19 residues. With V trimmed by 6 bases and J by 0 bases, 18 bases remained unmatched. The CDR3 is CATRSEGSRDRPSTDTQYF. CDR3 in DNA: TGTGCCACCAGGTCAGAGGGTAGCCGGGACAGACCTAGCACAGATACGCAGTATTTT.

Only a few counts were recorded for this clonotype. This chain joins TRBV11-3 and TRBJ2-3; 11 positions match TRBD1. Looked up from germline, CDR1 is SGHNT and CDR2 is YENEEA. Trimming removed 4 bases from V and 5 bases from J; junction bases left unmatched: 8. CDR3 length: 16 amino acids. CDR3 in amino acids: CASSSKGQGGEDTQYF. The CDR3 coding sequence is TGTGCCAGCAGCTCCAAGGGACAGGGGGGGGAAGATACGCAGTATTTT.

This clonotype was picked up many times. The chain uses TRBV6-5 and TRBJ2-2; 10 bases map to TRBD2. CDR1 and CDR2 (germline): MNHEY, SVGAGI. The J segment lost 8 bases and the V segment lost 0 bases, leaving 9 bases of the junction unmatched. The CDR3 contains 17 residues. This CDR3 is CASSYSFGLAASGELFF. The CDR3 DNA is TGTGCCAGCAGTTACTCCTTCGGACTAGCGGCTTCGGGGGAGCTGTTTTTT.

This clonotype has only a few counts. The chain combines TRBV27 with TRBJ1-1; tentative D call: TRBD1 (5 bases). The germline gives CDR1 MNHEY, CDR2 SMNVEV (reference sequence). The CDR3 runs 12 residues. Trimming removed 8 bases at V and 1 base at J, with 8 bases between. CDR3 sequence: CASGTWNTEAFF. In nucleotides, the CDR3 is TGTGCCAGCGGGACGTGGAACACTGAAGCTTTCTTT.

This clonotype was observed at least ten times. The chain employs TRBV29-1 and TRBJ2-5; 8 bases agree with TRBD1. Germline CDR1 and CDR2: SQVTM and ANQGSEA. J lost 4 bases, V lost 2 bases, and 6 bases had no gene match. The CDR3 has 14 residues. In DNA, the CDR3 is TGCAGCGTTGAACGGACAGGGTTGGGAGAGACCCAGTACTTC. Protein sequence: CSVERTGLGETQYF. The full variable domain, its missing parts supplied by reference TRBV29-1 and TRBJ2-5, is SAVISQKPSRDICQRGTSLTIQCQVDSQVTMMFWYRQQPGQSLTLIATANQGSEATYESGFVIDKFPISRPNLTFSTLTVSNMSPEDSSIYLCSVERTGLGETQYFGPGTRLLVL.